Following are 25 T cell receptor beta chains from one sample sequenced in a study of multiple sclerosis patients with progressive multifocal leukoencephalopathy. Time point reported: before natalizumab initiation. The assay was immunoSEQ multiplex PCR, and TCRdb's table has in-frame clones only and misses some. The sample records some 31,000 clones, 89% being singletons. Sequenced sample: PBMCs. The receptors originated from a human donor with multiple sclerosis.

Notes on this clone: The same CDR3 can be traced to other DNA sequences in this sample. This chain joins TRBV7-2 and TRBJ1-2; TRBD1 is a possible D gene (5 bases). Trimming cost V 2 bases and J 7 bases, with 8 bases left between them. Germline V lookup: CDR1 SGHTA, CDR2 FQGNSA. The CDR3 runs to 12 residues. In nucleotides, the CDR3 is TGTGCCAGCAGCTTAAACGGGGGTGGCTACACCTTC. This encodes CASSLNGGGYTF.

The table lists this clone with a count of one. The chain joins TRBV29-1 to TRBJ1-4; D is uncertain. This CDR3 spans 14 amino acids. V gave up 5 bases and J gave up 0 bases, with 10 bases separating them. Germline V gene sequence: CDR1 SQVTM, CDR2 ANQGSEA. The CDR3 protein is CSVSGYATNEKLFF. In DNA form, the CDR3 reads TGCAGCGTTTCAGGCTATGCAACTAATGAAAAACTGTTTTTT. The full variable domain, rest sourced from reference TRBV29-1 and TRBJ1-4, is SAVISQKPSRDICQRGTSLTIQCQVDSQVTMMFWYRQQPGQSLTLIATANQGSEATYESGFVIDKFPISRPNLTFSTLTVSNMSPEDSSIYLCSVSGYATNEKLFFGSGTQLSVL.

Points on this clone: The same CDR3 also results from other DNA sequences found in this sample. The chain recombines TRBV4-3 with TRBJ2-2; D may be TRBD2 (6 bases). V lost 0 bases and J lost 4, with 15 bases in between. In germline, CDR1 is LGHNA, CDR2 YSLEER. This CDR3 comprises 17 residues. CDR3: CASSQDQARGRTGELFF. The CDR3 nucleotides read TGCGCCAGCAGCCAAGATCAGGCGCGGGGCCGCACCGGGGAGCTGTTTTTT.

V gene TRBV27 combines with J gene TRBJ2-3; 9 positions match TRBD2. The CDR3 has 17 amino acids. Germline loops: CDR1 MNHEY, CDR2 SMNVEV (reference sequence). J was trimmed by 8 bases and V by 2 bases; bases with no gene match: 14. DNA of the CDR3: TGTGCCAGCAGTTTAGTCGGGTCTTTAGCGGGAGCTGGTACGCAGTATTTT. This encodes CASSLVGSLAGAGTQYF.

The chain is built from TRBV4-1 and TRBJ2-2; TRBD2 matches at 7 bases. The CDR3 runs to 19 residues. Losses at the gene ends were 1 base for V and 0 bases for J; bases not matched to a gene: 11. CDR1 and CDR2 from the germline V gene are MGHRA and YSYEKL. The CDR3 DNA reads as TGCGCCAGCAGCCAAGTCGACTCTAGCGGTAGATCGAACACCGGGGAGCTGTTTTTT. As protein: CASSQVDSSGRSNTGELFF.

This clone was detected only once. V and J are TRBV11-3 and TRBJ1-2; possibly TRBD1 for D (6 bases). There are 14 residues in the CDR3. V lost 3 bases and J 11 bases, leaving 19 bases between the germline ends. Per germline, CDR1 SGHNT and CDR2 YENEEA. CDR3 protein: CASSFGTGKFEYTF. As DNA, the CDR3 is TGTGCCAGCAGCTTTGGCACAGGGAAATTTGAGTACACCTTC.

This chain uses TRBV21-1 with TRBJ1-3; the table assigns TRBD1, which was not confirmed against the DNA. TRBV21-1 is marked as a pseudogene. CDR3 length: 17 amino acids. This CDR3 reads CASSTPTRTDSGNTIYF. The CDR3 DNA reads as TGTGCCAGCAGCACCCCTACCAGGACAGATTCTGGAAACACCATATATTTT.

The chain links TRBV19 to TRBJ1-2; D not resolved. Trimming took 6 bases from V and 5 from J, leaving 16 bases between them. The CDR3 is made up of 14 amino acids. The germline gives CDR1 LNHDA, CDR2 SQIVND (reference sequence). The CDR3 region has the DNA TGTGCCAGTAGCCGAGAGAGAGAGGGTTATGGCTACACCTTC. This translates into CASSREREGYGYTF.

This chain links TRBV7-9 with TRBJ2-7; D not certain. There are 11 residues in the CDR3. V lost 1 base and J lost 6, with 4 bases in between. Germline V gene data show CDR1 as SEHNR and CDR2 as FQNEAQ (reference sequence). The CDR3 reads CASSLETEQYF. Written as DNA, the CDR3 is TGTGCCAGCAGCTTAGAGACCGAGCAGTACTTC.

The chain links TRBV29-1 to TRBJ2-3; D remains unclear. Germline V gene data show CDR1 as SQVTM and CDR2 as ANQGSEA. Between the trimmed V and J ends, which lost 7 bases and 4 bases, there was a span of 6 bases. The CDR3 has 10 residues. CDR3 sequence reads: CSGGADTQYF. The CDR3 DNA reads as TGCAGCGGAGGAGCAGATACGCAGTATTTT.

J is TRBJ1-1 and V is TRBV7-9; D unresolved. V was clipped by 7 bases and J by 4 bases, with 13 bases between them. The CDR3 totals 13 residues. Germline V CDR1 and CDR2: SEHNR, FQNEAQ (reference sequence). CDR3 loop: CASTPSVPTEAFF. CDR3 in DNA: TGTGCCAGCACCCCGTCCGTCCCCACTGAAGCTTTCTTT.

The J gene is TRBJ1-5, the V gene TRBV4-3, with a weak D call TRBD1 (6 bases). Germline CDR1 reads LGHNA; CDR2 reads YSLEER. The CDR3 consists of 13 residues. The V end was cut by 0 bases, the J end by 7 bases, with 7 bases between. In DNA, the CDR3 is TGCGCCAGCAGCCAAGAGGGGGGCCAGCCCCAGCATTTT. Its protein product is CASSQEGGQPQHF.

This chain connects TRBV6-6 to TRBJ1-5; a weak D match, TRBD1 (6 bases). The V end lost 5 bases, the J end lost 7 bases, and 18 bases lay between the germline ends. Germline CDR1 is MNHNY and CDR2 is SVGAGI (reference sequence). The CDR3 totals 15 residues. This CDR3 reads CASSEEQGPAQPQHF. The CDR3, as DNA: TGTGCCAGCAGTGAGGAGCAGGGGCCCGCACAGCCCCAGCATTTT.

The chain couples TRBV7-2 to TRBJ2-1, with D hard to call. The germline V and J ends were trimmed by 1 base and 6 bases, with 4 bases remaining between them. CDR1 is SGHTA and CDR2 is FQGNSA in the germline V gene. The length of the CDR3 is 12 residues. The chain's CDR3 is CASSLGINEQFF. CDR3 nucleotides: TGTGCCAGCAGCTTAGGGATCAATGAGCAGTTCTTC.

This rearrangement joins TRBV29-1 to TRBJ2-2, with 7 bases identical to TRBD1. The germline V gene has CDR1 SQVTM and CDR2 ANQGSEA. This CDR3 comprises 16 residues. V gave up 4 bases and J gave up 0 bases; unmatched junction bases: 8. The CDR3 here is CSVGTGQTTNTGELFF. The CDR3 DNA reads as TGCAGCGTTGGGACAGGACAAACGACGAACACCGGGGAGCTGTTTTTT.

The chain carries TRBV25-1 and TRBJ2-3; D is ambiguous. The CDR3 consists of 10 residues. CDR1 MGHDK and CDR2 SYGVNS come from the germline V gene. The V end lost 8 bases, the J end lost 6 bases, and 6 bases lay between the germline ends. Here the CDR3 DNA reads TGTGCCAGCGGAAGGGATACGCAGTATTTT. It encodes CASGRDTQYF.

The V call is TRBV6-6, the J call TRBJ2-7; 7 bases match TRBD1. V lost 7 bases and J lost 5; bases outside the gene matches: 5. CDR1 is MNHNY and CDR2 is SVGAGI in the germline V gene (reference sequence). The CDR3 totals 12 residues. The CDR3 sequence: CASTQGDHEQYF. As DNA, the CDR3 is TGTGCCAGCACCCAGGGGGATCACGAGCAGTACTTC.

The chain combines TRBV7-6 with TRBJ2-7; perhaps TRBD1 as D (6 bases). The CDR3 sequence is 12 residues long. V lost 11 bases and J lost 2, with 13 bases in between. The germline gives CDR1 SGHVS, CDR2 FNYEAQ. DNA for the CDR3: TGTGCCTCCAGGGGACGGACCTACGAGCAGTACTTC. It translates to CASRGRTYEQYF.

On this clone: An end of the junction does not agree with germline; a read error may underlie this. The V gene is TRBV7-7, the J gene TRBJ2-7; tentative D call: TRBD1 (5 bases). The CDR3 consists of 12 residues. Germline values: CDR1 SSHAT, CDR2 FNYEAQ (reference sequence). CDR3 amino acids: CPRTLGAYEQYF. CDR3 DNA: TGCCCTCGGACCCTAGGGGCCTACGAGCAGTACTTC.

The chain recombines TRBV18 with TRBJ1-2; the D gene is possibly TRBD1 (6 bases). Trimming took 5 bases from V and 1 from J, leaving 8 bases between them. This CDR3 spans 13 amino acids. CDR1 is KGHSH, CDR2 LQKENI, per germline. CDR3 nucleotides: TGTGCCAGCTCAGGGGGCCTTAACTATGGCTACACCTTC. The encoded protein is CASSGGLNYGYTF.

The chain has TRBV7-9 and TRBJ2-2; 11 bases line up with TRBD2. Germline loops: CDR1 SEHNR, CDR2 FQNEAQ (reference sequence). The CDR3 totals 15 residues. The trim removed 7 bases at V and 8 bases at J, leaving 9 bases unmatched. For the CDR3, the DNA is TGTGCCAGCACCCACACTAGCGGGAGTCGGGGGGAGCTGTTTTTT. Its translation: CASTHTSGSRGELFF.

This chain connects TRBV15 to TRBJ2-4; the D is unclear. V lost 8 bases to trimming and J lost 0 bases, with 8 bases between them. CDR1 is LNHNV, CDR2 YYDKDF, per germline (reference sequence). CDR3 size: 13 residues. CDR3 sequence reads: CATAALAKNIQYF. For the CDR3, the DNA is TGTGCCACCGCGGCCCTAGCCAAAAACATTCAGTACTTC.

The chain has TRBV30 and TRBJ2-1; D may correspond to TRBD1 or TRBD2 (6 bases each). V dropped 6 bases and J dropped 2 bases, with 17 bases sitting between them. The CDR3 length is 15 residues. Germline V gene lookup returns CDR1 GTSNPN and CDR2 SVGIG (reference sequence). CDR3 bases: TGTGCCTGCGCCGAGGGGGGAGTAACCTACAATGAGCAGTTCTTC. It codes for CACAEGGVTYNEQFF.

This chain joins TRBV6-6 and TRBJ1-3; possibly TRBD1 for D (6 bases). Between the trimmed V and J ends, which lost 6 bases and 4 bases, there was a span of 10 bases. The CDR3 length is 13 residues. CDR1 MNHNY and CDR2 SVGAGI come from the germline V gene (reference sequence). This CDR3 is CASSHREGNTIYF. In nucleotides, the CDR3 is TGTGCCAGCAGCCACAGGGAAGGAAACACCATATATTTT.

V and J are TRBV27 and TRBJ1-2; 8 positions match TRBD1. The trim removed 2 bases at V and 4 bases at J, leaving 6 bases unmatched. There are 15 residues in the CDR3. The germline CDR1 and CDR2 sequences are MNHEY and SMNVEV (reference sequence). Here the CDR3 reads CASSLTGGPGYGYTF. The CDR3 nucleotides read TGTGCCAGCAGTTTAACAGGGGGGCCTGGCTATGGCTACACCTTC.